The text below deals with one T cell receptor (beta chain). Antigen unknown. The entry originates in a study of cytomegalovirus exposure and HLA in healthy donors. V was clipped by 0 bases and J by 7 bases; unmatched bases: 11. This CDR3 region has 17 residues. The germline V gene has CDR1 SGHDT and CDR2 YYEEEE. Using immunoSEQ multiplex PCR, the repertoire was profiled, and TCRdb retains in-frame clones only, with some absent. The sample consists of 120,000 or so clones, more than 70% of them appearing once. Study observations and caveats: For most TCR sequences rarity was the rule, although some public TCRs occurred in many donors. According to a later analysis, TCR clusters from the first cohort tended to co-occur in the approximately 120 validation repertoires. Some 150 TCR beta chains were listed as cytomegalovirus-associated.

The chain has TRBV5-6 and TRBJ1-4, with 8 bases aligning to TRBD1. The TCR comes from a woman in her thirties in good health and CMV-seronegative. Sequencing was done on a sample of PBMCs. CDR3 DNA: TGTGCCAGCAGCTTGGTGGCAGGGGGCCGCCCTGGTGAAAAACTGTTTTTT. This sequence encodes CASSLVAGGRPGEKLFF. The full variable domain, completed using reference TRBV5-6 and TRBJ1-4, is DAGVTQSPTHLIKTRGQQVTLRCSPKSGHDTVSWYQQALGQGPQFIFQYYEEEERQRGNFPDRFSGHQFPNYSSELNVNALLLGDSALYLCASSLVAGGRPGEKLFFGSGTQLSVL.